This T cell receptor (beta chain) came from a study of shared clonotypes between healthy human individuals. Within Nashville, Tennessee resided all donors, each a Caucasian adult. It was 250 to 350 ng DNA, 25,000 to 35,000 T cell genomes, that went into each replicate PCR of unsorted PBMC. Using immunoSEQ multiplex PCR, the repertoire was profiled, and TCRdb retains in-frame clones only, with some absent. The sample lists about 470,000 clones, more than 75% occurring once. The CDR3 length is 15 residues. Germline loops: CDR1 SGHNT, CDR2 YYREEE (reference sequence). Trimming stripped 0 bases from V and 0 bases from J, with 7 bases between.

This chain uses TRBV5-4 with TRBJ2-1; tentatively, D is TRBD2 (6 bases). The receptor's source is a woman aged 40-49 years in good health. Some clones in this sample may be carry-over from other donors' samples. The sample taken for sequencing was PBMCs. The CDR3 here is CASSLGRDSYNEQFF. For the CDR3, the DNA is TGTGCCAGCAGCTTGGGGCGGGACTCCTACAATGAGCAGTTCTTC.